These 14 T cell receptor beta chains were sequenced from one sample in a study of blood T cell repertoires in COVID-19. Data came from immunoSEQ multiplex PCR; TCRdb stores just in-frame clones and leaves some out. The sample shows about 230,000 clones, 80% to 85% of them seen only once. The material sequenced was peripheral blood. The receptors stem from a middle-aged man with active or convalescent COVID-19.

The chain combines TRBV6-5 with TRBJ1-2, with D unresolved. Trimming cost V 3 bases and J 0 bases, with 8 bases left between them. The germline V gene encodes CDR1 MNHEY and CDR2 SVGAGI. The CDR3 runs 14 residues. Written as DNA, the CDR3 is TGTGCCAGCAGTTATGGAGCGGCTAACTATGGCTACACCTTC. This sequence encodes CASSYGAANYGYTF.

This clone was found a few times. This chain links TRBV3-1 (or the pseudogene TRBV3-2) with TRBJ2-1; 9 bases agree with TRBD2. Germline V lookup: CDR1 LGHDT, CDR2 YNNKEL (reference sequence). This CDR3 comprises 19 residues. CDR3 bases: TGTCCCCGCAGCCACGATTGGGGCGGGGGGGCCAGGTCCTACAATGAGCAGTTCTTC. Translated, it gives CPRSHDWGGGARSYNEQFF.

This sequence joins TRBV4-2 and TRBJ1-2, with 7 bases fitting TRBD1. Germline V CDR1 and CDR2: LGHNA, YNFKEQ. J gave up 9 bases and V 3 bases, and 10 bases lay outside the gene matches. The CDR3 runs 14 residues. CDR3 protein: CASSHSGTEIRYTF. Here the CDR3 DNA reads TGTGCCAGCAGCCACTCCGGGACAGAAATACGCTACACCTTC.

The CDR3 protein is CASSLPGGLKGPMNTEAFF. CDR3 DNA sequence: TGCGCCAGCAGCTTGCCAGGGGGCCTAAAGGGCCCCATGAACACTGAAGCTTTCTTT. The rearrangement uses TRBV5-1 and TRBJ1-1, with 8 bases lining up with TRBD1. V lost 1 base, J lost 0 bases, and 14 bases stayed unmatched. In germline, CDR1 is SGHRS, CDR2 YFSETQ. This CDR3 has 19 residues. Filled out from reference TRBV5-1 and TRBJ1-1, the complete variable domain reads KAGVTQTPRYLIKTRGQQVTLSCSPISGHRSVSWYQQTPGQGLQFLFEYFSETQRNKGNFPGRFSGRQFSNSRSEMNVSTLELGDSALYLCASSLPGGLKGPMNTEAFFGQGTRLTVV.

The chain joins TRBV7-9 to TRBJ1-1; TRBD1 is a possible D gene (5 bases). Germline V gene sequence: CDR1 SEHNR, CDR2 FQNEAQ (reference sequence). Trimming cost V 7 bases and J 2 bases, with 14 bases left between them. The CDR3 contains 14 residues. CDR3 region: CASNPSGGNTEAFF. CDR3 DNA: TGTGCCAGCAACCCGTCCGGGGGTAACACTGAAGCTTTCTTT.

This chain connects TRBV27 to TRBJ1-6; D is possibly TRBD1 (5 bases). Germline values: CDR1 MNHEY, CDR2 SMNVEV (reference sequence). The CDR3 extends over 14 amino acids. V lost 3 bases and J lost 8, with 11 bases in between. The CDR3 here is CASSLQGYDSPLHF. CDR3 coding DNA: TGTGCCAGCAGTTTGCAGGGTTACGATTCACCCCTCCACTTT.

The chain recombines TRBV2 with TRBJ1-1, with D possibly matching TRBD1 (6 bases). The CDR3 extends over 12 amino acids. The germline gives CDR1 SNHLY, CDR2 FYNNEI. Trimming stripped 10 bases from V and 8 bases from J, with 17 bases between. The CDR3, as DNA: TGTGCCACCGATCCAGGGGCAGCCGAAGCTTTCTTT. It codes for CATDPGAAEAFF.

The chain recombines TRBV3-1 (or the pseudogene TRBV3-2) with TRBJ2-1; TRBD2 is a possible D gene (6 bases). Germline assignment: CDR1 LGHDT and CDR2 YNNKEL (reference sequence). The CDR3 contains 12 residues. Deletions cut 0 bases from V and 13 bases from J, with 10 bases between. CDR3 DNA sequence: TGTGCCAGCAGCCAAGAGGGAGCGGGTCAGTTCTTC. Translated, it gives CASSQEGAGQFF.

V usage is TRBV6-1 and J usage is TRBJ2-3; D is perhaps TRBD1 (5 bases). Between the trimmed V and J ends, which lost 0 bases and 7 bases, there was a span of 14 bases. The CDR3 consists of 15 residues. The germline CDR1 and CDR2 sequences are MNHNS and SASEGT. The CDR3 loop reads CASSEALGEMHTQYF. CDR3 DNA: TGTGCCAGCAGTGAAGCGCTAGGGGAAATGCATACGCAGTATTTT.

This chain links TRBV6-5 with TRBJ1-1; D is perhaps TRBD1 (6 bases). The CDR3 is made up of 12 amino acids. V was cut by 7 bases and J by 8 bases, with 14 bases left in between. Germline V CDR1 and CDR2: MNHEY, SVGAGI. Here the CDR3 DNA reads TGTGCCAGCAAGATCGGCAGGGGAGAAGCTTTCTTT. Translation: CASKIGRGEAFF.

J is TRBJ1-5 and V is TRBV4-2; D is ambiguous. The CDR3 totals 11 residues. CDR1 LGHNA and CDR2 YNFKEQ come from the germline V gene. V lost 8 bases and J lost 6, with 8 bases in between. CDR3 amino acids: CASGPFQPQHF. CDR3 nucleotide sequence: TGTGCCAGCGGGCCCTTTCAGCCCCAGCATTTT.

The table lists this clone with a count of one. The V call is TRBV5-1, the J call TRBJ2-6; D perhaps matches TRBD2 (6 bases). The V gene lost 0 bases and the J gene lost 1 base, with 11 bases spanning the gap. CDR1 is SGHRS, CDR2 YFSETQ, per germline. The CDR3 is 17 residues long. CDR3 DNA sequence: TGCGCCAGCAGCTTGGGTACTAGCCTGTCTGGGGCCAACGTCCTGACTTTC. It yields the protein CASSLGTSLSGANVLTF.

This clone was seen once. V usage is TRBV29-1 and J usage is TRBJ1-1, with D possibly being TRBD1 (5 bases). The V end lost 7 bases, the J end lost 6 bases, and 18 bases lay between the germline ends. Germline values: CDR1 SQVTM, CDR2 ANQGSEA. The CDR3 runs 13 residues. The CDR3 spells CSAVFRGEPEAFF. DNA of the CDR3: TGCAGCGCCGTGTTTCGGGGGGAACCTGAAGCTTTCTTT. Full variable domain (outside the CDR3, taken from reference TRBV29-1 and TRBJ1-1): SAVISQKPSRDICQRGTSLTIQCQVDSQVTMMFWYRQQPGQSLTLIATANQGSEATYESGFVIDKFPISRPNLTFSTLTVSNMSPEDSSIYLCSAVFRGEPEAFFGQGTRLTVV.

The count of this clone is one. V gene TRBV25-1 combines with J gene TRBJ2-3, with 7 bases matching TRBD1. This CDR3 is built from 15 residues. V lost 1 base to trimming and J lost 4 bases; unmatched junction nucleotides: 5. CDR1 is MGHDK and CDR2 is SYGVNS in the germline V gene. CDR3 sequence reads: CASSEFLGGADTQYF. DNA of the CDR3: TGTGCCAGCAGTGAATTTTTAGGGGGCGCAGATACGCAGTATTTT.